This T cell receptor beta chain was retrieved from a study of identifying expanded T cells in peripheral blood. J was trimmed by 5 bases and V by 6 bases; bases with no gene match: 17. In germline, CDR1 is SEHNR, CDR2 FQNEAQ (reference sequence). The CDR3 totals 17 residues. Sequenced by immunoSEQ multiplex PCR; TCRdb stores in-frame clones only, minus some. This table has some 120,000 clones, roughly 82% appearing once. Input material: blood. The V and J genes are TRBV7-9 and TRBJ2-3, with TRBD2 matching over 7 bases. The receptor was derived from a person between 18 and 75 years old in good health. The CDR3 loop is CASRRNMRGNKEDTQYF. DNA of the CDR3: TGTGCCAGCAGACGGAACATGCGGGGGAACAAGGAAGATACGCAGTATTTT.